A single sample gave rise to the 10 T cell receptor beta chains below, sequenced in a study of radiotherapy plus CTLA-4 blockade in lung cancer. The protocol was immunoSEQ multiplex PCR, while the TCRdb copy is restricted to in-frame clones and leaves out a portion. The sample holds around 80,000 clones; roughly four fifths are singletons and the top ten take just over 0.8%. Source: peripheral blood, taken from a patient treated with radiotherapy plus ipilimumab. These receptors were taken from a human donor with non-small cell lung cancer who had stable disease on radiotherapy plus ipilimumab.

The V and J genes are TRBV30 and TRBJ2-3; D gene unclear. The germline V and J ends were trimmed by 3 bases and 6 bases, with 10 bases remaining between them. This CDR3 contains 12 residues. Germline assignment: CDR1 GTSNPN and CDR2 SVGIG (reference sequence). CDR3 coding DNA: TGTGCCTGGAGAATGAGCTCGGATACGCAGTATTTT. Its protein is CAWRMSSDTQYF.

Here the CDR3 DNA reads TGTGCCAGCAGCTTAGATGGGATGGGCAGGGGAAGCACCGGGGAGCTGTTTTTT. This sequence encodes CASSLDGMGRGSTGELFF. The chain employs TRBV11-3 and TRBJ2-2; tentatively, D is TRBD1 (6 bases). CDR1 and CDR2 from the germline V gene are SGHNT and YENEEA. The CDR3 is made up of 18 amino acids. V was clipped by 0 bases and J by 4 bases, with 18 bases between them.

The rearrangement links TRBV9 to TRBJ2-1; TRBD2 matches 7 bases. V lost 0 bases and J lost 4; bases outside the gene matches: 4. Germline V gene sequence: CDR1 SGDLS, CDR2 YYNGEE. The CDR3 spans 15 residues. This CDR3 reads CASSVDGAGYNEQFF. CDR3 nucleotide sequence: TGTGCCAGCAGCGTAGACGGAGCGGGATACAATGAGCAGTTCTTC.

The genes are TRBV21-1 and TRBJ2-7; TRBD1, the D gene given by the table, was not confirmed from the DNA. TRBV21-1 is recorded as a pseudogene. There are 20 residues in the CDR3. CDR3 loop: CASSKENGRGIILGSYEQYF. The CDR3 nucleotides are TGTGCCAGCAGCAAAGAGAATGGCAGGGGAATAATCCTGGGCTCCTACGAGCAGTACTTC.

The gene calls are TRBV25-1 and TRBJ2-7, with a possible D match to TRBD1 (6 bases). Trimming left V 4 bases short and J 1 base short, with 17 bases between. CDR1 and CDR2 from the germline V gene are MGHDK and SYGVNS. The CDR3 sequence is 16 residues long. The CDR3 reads CASSGKGRGKSYEQYF. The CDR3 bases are TGTGCCAGCAGTGGGAAAGGCAGGGGCAAGTCCTACGAGCAGTACTTC.

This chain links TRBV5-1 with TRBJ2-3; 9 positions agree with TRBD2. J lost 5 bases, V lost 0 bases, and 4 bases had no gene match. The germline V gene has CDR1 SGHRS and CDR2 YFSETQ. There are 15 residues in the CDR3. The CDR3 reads CASSLEGLAEDTQYF. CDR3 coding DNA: TGCGCCAGCAGCTTGGAGGGACTAGCTGAAGATACGCAGTATTTT. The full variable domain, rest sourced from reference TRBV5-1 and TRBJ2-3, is KAGVTQTPRYLIKTRGQQVTLSCSPISGHRSVSWYQQTPGQGLQFLFEYFSETQRNKGNFPGRFSGRQFSNSRSEMNVSTLELGDSALYLCASSLEGLAEDTQYFGPGTRLTVL.

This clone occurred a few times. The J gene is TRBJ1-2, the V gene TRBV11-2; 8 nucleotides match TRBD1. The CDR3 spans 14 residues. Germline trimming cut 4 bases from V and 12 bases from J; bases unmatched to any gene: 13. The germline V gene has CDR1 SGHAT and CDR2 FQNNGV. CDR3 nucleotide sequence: TGTGCCAGCAGCTCGGGACAGGCTCTTGTCCTAGACACCTTC. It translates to CASSSGQALVLDTF.

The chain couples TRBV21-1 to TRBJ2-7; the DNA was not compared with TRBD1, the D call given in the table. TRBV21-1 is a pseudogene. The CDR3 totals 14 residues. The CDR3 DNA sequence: TGTGCCAGCAGCAGACAGTCCCAAAACTACGAGCAGTACTTC. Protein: CASSRQSQNYEQYF.

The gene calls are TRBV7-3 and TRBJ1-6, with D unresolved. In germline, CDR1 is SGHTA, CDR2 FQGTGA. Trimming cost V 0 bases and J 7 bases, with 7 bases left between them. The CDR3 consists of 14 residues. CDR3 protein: CASSLTWRNSPLHF. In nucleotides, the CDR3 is TGTGCCAGCAGCTTAACGTGGCGAAATTCACCCCTCCACTTT.

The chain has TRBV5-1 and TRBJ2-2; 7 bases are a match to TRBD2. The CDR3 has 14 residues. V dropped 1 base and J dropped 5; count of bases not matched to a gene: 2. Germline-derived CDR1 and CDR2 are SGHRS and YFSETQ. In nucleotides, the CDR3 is TGCGCCAGCAGCTTGCTGGGGGGGACCGGGGAGCTGTTTTTT. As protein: CASSLLGGTGELFF.